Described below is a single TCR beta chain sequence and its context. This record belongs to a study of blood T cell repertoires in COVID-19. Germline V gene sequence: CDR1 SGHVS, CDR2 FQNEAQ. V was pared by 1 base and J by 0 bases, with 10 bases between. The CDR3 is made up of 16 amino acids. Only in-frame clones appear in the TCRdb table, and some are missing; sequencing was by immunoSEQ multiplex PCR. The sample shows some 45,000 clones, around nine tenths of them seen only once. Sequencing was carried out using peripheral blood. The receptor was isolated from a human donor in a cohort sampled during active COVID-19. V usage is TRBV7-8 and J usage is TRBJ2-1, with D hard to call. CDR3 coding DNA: TGTGCCAGCAGCTTAGTTTTGTCGGGCTCCTACAATGAGCAGTTCTTC. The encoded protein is CASSLVLSGSYNEQFF.